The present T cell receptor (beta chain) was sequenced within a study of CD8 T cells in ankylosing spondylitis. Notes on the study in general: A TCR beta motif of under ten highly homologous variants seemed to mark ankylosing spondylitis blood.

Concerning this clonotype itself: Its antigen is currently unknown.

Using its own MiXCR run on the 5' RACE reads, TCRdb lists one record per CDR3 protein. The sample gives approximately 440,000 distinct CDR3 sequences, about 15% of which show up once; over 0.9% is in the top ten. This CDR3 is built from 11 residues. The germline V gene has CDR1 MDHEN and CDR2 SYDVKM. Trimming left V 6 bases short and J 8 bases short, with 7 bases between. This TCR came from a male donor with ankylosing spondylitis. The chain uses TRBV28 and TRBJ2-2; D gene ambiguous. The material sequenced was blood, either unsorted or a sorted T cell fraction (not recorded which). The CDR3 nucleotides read TGTGCCAGCAGATCTCTGGGGGAGCTGTTTTTT. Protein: CASRSLGELFF.